This TCR beta chain originates from a study of blood T cells in healthy people across ages. The use of a sample-barcoded 5' primer and a J-beta primer mix characterized a second PCR of about 7 to 12 cycles. TCRdb re-derived calls from the 5' RACE reads in MiXCR, one entry per CDR3 protein. The sample yields hundreds of thousands of distinct CDR3 sequences, roughly 48% seen once. The sequencing input was blood. The receptor was isolated from a man aged 25-40 years in good health.

Written as DNA, the CDR3 is TGTGCCAGCAGCCTTGGACACCTCCAAGGGTACTTC. It specifies CASSLGHLQGYF. The chain is built from TRBV6-2 or TRBV6-3 and TRBJ2-7, with D perhaps matching TRBD1 (5 bases). Trimming took off 6 bases at V and 12 bases at J, with 18 bases between the two ends. This CDR3 spans 12 amino acids. Germline V gene sequence: CDR1 MNHEY, CDR2 SVGEGT.